This T cell receptor (beta chain) was obtained from a study of blood T cell repertoires in COVID-19. As for the study in general: Samples of COVID-19 (acute and convalescent) were obtained from the United States, Italy and Spain. The analysed material was cDNA or gDNA that came from T cells, B-cell-depleted T cells, or PBMCs.

CDR3 length: 14 amino acids. CDR1 is KGHSH, CDR2 LQKENI, per germline. V lost 6 bases, J lost 6 bases, and 7 bases stayed unmatched. Donors were grouped by their self-reported clinical history. Profiled with immunoSEQ multiplex PCR; TCRdb holds only in-frame clones, not every one. Here the sample spans 300,000 to 400,000 clones, about 86% being singletons. This clonotype was obtained from a woman between 40 and 55 years old with acute COVID-19. The genes are TRBV18 and TRBJ2-2, with 7 bases matching TRBD1. What was sequenced was PBMCs or T cells enriched from blood (not recorded which). In nucleotides, the CDR3 is TGTGCCAGCTCGACGACAGGGCCGTCCGGGGAGCTGTTTTTT. Its translation: CASSTTGPSGELFF.